This passage covers 18 T cell receptor beta chains from one sample sequenced in a study of beta chain features in type 1 diabetes listed by TCRdb under 2018. The library relied on the immunoSEQ multiplex PCR assay. The High Capacity cDNA Reverse Transcription Kit was used to reverse transcribe all of the isolated RNA, meaning that expressed TCRB transcripts were what got sequenced. This immuneACCESS table, as held by TCRdb, lists in-frame sequences with V and J called but not all clones. Of the missing ones, under half trace to an unresolved V gene in checked studies; the others have no known cause. The sample includes 110,000 or so clones, with about 40% observed a single time. The ten largest account for over 0.05% of the sample. Sequencing used stem cell memory CD4+ T cells from blood. The meaning of the sample's cell subset or site label: stem cell-like memory CD4+ T cells. All receptors derive from a woman aged 18 to 35 in good health.

This clone was counted between two and nine times. The rearrangement joins TRBV4-1 to TRBJ2-5; D remains ambiguous. The CDR3 covers 13 residues. Germline V gene lookup returns CDR1 MGHRA and CDR2 YSYEKL. V lost 1 base and J lost 5, with 8 bases in between. CDR3 DNA: TGCGCCAGCAGCCAAGTCCGAGTGGAGACCCAGTACTTC. Its translation is CASSQVRVETQYF.

The chain joins TRBV9 to TRBJ2-1, with 14 bases lining up with TRBD2. Germline V gene data show CDR1 as SGDLS and CDR2 as YYNGEE. The CDR3 covers 18 residues. V shed 6 bases and J 8 bases; nucleotides not matched to a gene: 16. CDR3 region: CASTKPGLAGENLHEQFF. Here the CDR3 DNA reads TGTGCCAGCACCAAACCGGGACTAGCGGGAGAAAATCTCCATGAGCAGTTCTTC.

This clone was recorded once. The chain carries TRBV5-1 and TRBJ2-1; 14 bases match TRBD2. CDR1 and CDR2 from the germline V gene are SGHRS and YFSETQ. Unmatched junction bases numbered 6, after V lost 3 bases and J lost 4 bases. There are 17 residues in the CDR3. CDR3 sequence reads: CASSSGTSGSLYNEQFF. CDR3 coding DNA: TGCGCCAGCAGCTCCGGGACTAGCGGGAGTTTATACAATGAGCAGTTCTTC.

J is TRBJ2-3 and V is TRBV28; 8 nucleotides align to TRBD2. The CDR3 contains 17 residues. Germline CDR1 reads MDHEN; CDR2 reads SYDVKM. Losses at the gene ends were 4 bases for V and 11 bases for J; bases not matched to a gene: 20. CDR3 sequence reads: CASSSRLGAGPGRGQYF. CDR3 coding DNA: TGTGCCAGCAGTTCTCGCCTCGGAGCGGGACCCGGGAGGGGGCAGTATTTT.

The table lists this clone with a few counts. This sequence joins TRBV30 and TRBJ2-5; perhaps TRBD1 as D (5 bases). The CDR3 consists of 14 residues. CDR1 is GTSNPN and CDR2 is SVGIG in the germline V gene (reference sequence). With 3 bases removed from V and 5 bases from J, the gap between germline ends came to 16 bases. CDR3 nucleotides: TGTGCCTGGAGGCCGCGGACACTACGGGAGACCCAGTACTTC. Translating it yields CAWRPRTLRETQYF.

The chain carries TRBV5-4 and TRBJ1-2, with 7 bases lining up with TRBD1. Germline CDR1 SGHNT, CDR2 YYREEE (reference sequence). The CDR3 runs 13 residues. V was pared by 4 bases and J by 3 bases, with 3 bases of the junction left unmatched. CDR3 sequence reads: CASSIDRDYGYTF. CDR3 sequence (DNA): TGTGCCAGCAGCATAGACAGGGACTATGGCTACACCTTC.

The chain combines TRBV18 with TRBJ2-5, with 7 bases aligning to TRBD1. The trim removed 0 bases at V and 0 bases at J, leaving 1 base unmatched. CDR1 and CDR2 (germline): KGHSH, LQKENI. The CDR3 loop spans 15 amino acids. CDR3 loop: CASSPPTGYQETQYF. The CDR3, as DNA: TGTGCCAGCTCACCACCGACAGGGTACCAAGAGACCCAGTACTTC.

The chain links TRBV7-2 to TRBJ1-1; D is possibly TRBD1 (6 bases). V gave up 7 bases and J gave up 4 bases, with 16 bases separating them. CDR1 and CDR2 (germline): SGHTA, FQGNSA. The CDR3 is made up of 14 amino acids. The CDR3: CASTETGVSTEAFF. CDR3 in DNA: TGTGCCAGCACCGAGACAGGAGTGAGCACTGAAGCTTTCTTT.

This clone appeared a few times. The chain joins TRBV7-2 to TRBJ2-1; 11 nucleotides align to TRBD2. Germline V gene lookup returns CDR1 SGHTA and CDR2 FQGNSA. The CDR3 is 16 residues long. J gave up 8 bases and V 5 bases, and 11 bases lay outside the gene matches. CDR3 protein: CASSIGIAGGVHEQFF. The CDR3 DNA reads as TGTGCCAGCAGCATCGGTATAGCGGGAGGGGTCCATGAGCAGTTCTTC.

This clone was found a few times. The rearrangement joins TRBV7-9 to TRBJ1-2, with D possibly TRBD1 on 5 matching bases. Germline V gene data show CDR1 as SEHNR and CDR2 as FQNEAQ (reference sequence). V lost 5 bases and J lost 7, with 14 bases in between. There are 13 residues in the CDR3. As DNA, the CDR3 is TGTGCCAGCAGCCTGGGACTCGGGTCTGGCTACACCTTC. It encodes CASSLGLGSGYTF.

The chain recombines TRBV29-1 with TRBJ2-2, with TRBD1 matching 9 bases. With V trimmed by 4 bases and J by 7 bases, 10 bases remained unmatched. CDR3 length: 15 amino acids. CDR1 SQVTM and CDR2 ANQGSEA come from the germline V gene. The CDR3, as DNA: TGCAGCGTTGGTGGGACAGGGAGTTTCAGCGGGGAGCTGTTTTTT. Protein sequence: CSVGGTGSFSGELFF.

The V call is TRBV5-4, the J call TRBJ1-2, with 8 bases identical to TRBD1. The junction had 11 bases not matched to a gene; V was cut back by 7 bases and J by 6 bases. The CDR3 is 14 residues long. The V gene's germline CDR1 is SGHNT and CDR2 YYREEE (reference sequence). The CDR3 spells CASRLSGGHHGYTF. CDR3 bases: TGTGCCAGCCGCCTATCAGGGGGCCACCATGGCTACACCTTC.

This chain uses TRBV29-1 with TRBJ2-1, with a tentative D call TRBD2 (6 bases). Germline assignment: CDR1 SQVTM and CDR2 ANQGSEA. Trimming took off 4 bases at V and 0 bases at J, with 10 bases between the two ends. There are 14 residues in the CDR3. The CDR3 protein is CSVAGVSSYNEQFF. The CDR3 bases are TGCAGCGTTGCGGGGGTCAGCTCCTACAATGAGCAGTTCTTC.

In this sample, this clone turned up a few times. The chain uses TRBV28 and TRBJ2-7; TRBD2 aligns across 8 bases. The V and J ends lost 8 bases and 1 base, in that order; junction bases with no gene match: 4. This CDR3 is built from 13 residues. Looked up from germline, CDR1 is MDHEN and CDR2 is SYDVKM. For the CDR3, the DNA is TGTGCCAGCTACACTAGCGGATCCTACGAGCAGTACTTC. It encodes CASYTSGSYEQYF.

The chain links TRBV7-2 to TRBJ1-2; possible D gene TRBD1, 5 bases. The CDR3 has 15 amino acids. Germline CDR1 reads SGHTA; CDR2 reads FQGNSA. V was shortened by 1 base and J by 5 bases, with 14 bases between the two germline ends. The CDR3 loop is CASSLDHAGWYGYTF. CDR3 DNA: TGTGCCAGCAGCTTAGATCACGCAGGGTGGTATGGCTACACCTTC.

The genes are TRBV11-2 and TRBJ2-1, with TRBD2 as a possible D gene (5 bases). Trimming cost V 4 bases and J 4 bases, with 11 bases left between them. Germline V gene sequence: CDR1 SGHAT, CDR2 FQNNGV. CDR3 length equals 14 residues. The CDR3 DNA sequence: TGTGCCAGCAGCTCCCTGGACTCGTACAATGAGCAGTTCTTC. Translation gives CASSSLDSYNEQFF. The full variable domain, in which reference TRBV11-2 and TRBJ2-1 provide the parts outside the CDR3, is EAGVAQSPRYKIIEKRQSVAFWCNPISGHATLYWYQQILGQGPKLLIQFQNNGVVDDSQLPKDRFSAERLKGVDSTLKIQPAKLEDSAVYLCASSSLDSYNEQFFGPGTRLTVL.

The chain recombines TRBV7-2 with TRBJ2-7, with 7 positions matching TRBD1. The CDR3 contains 15 residues. Trimming cost V 4 bases and J 5 bases; bases outside gene matches: 11. Germline CDR1 SGHTA, CDR2 FQGNSA. The CDR3 DNA reads TGTGCCAGCAGCTCCCACAGGGGCGTTATGGACGAGCAGTACTTC. This codes for CASSSHRGVMDEQYF.

The V and J genes are TRBV6-5 and TRBJ2-3, with 10 bases fitting TRBD1. Per the germline V gene, CDR1 is MNHEY and CDR2 is SVGAGI. The junction had 0 bases not matched to a gene; V was cut back by 5 bases and J by 1 base. The CDR3 is 14 amino acids. Here the CDR3 reads CASSGTGGTDTQYF. As DNA, the CDR3 is TGTGCCAGCAGTGGGACAGGGGGCACAGATACGCAGTATTTT.